Shown below are 32 T cell receptor beta chains from a single sample sequenced in a study of blood T cell repertoires in COVID-19. The assay was immunoSEQ multiplex PCR, and TCRdb's table has in-frame clones only and misses some. The sample has around 370,000 clones, nearly 90% seen once. Sequenced sample: peripheral blood. The receptors here all came from a man in his late teens or twenties with active or convalescent COVID-19.

This clone rates as medium-sized. V usage is TRBV7-8 and J usage is TRBJ2-5; 11 bases fit TRBD2. The trim removed 2 bases at V and 1 base at J, leaving 3 bases unmatched. The CDR3 length is 16 residues. Germline CDR1 reads SGHVS; CDR2 reads FQNEAQ. CDR3 in DNA: TGTGCCAGCAGCTTAAAAGGGACTAGCGGCCAAGAGACCCAGTACTTC. Protein product: CASSLKGTSGQETQYF.

The chain combines TRBV28 with TRBJ1-5; TRBD1 is a possible D gene (5 bases). This CDR3 comprises 10 residues. The germline V and J ends were trimmed by 4 bases and 11 bases, with 6 bases remaining between them. CDR1 is MDHEN and CDR2 is SYDVKM in the germline V gene. The CDR3 reads CASSSGSQHF. The CDR3 coding sequence is TGTGCCAGCAGTTCAGGGTCCCAGCATTTT.

V is TRBV4-3 and J is TRBJ1-3; no definite D call. In germline, CDR1 is LGHNA, CDR2 YSLEER. The CDR3 is 15 amino acids. Trimming removed 1 base from V and 6 bases from J, with 13 bases in between. The CDR3 DNA reads as TGCGCCAGCAGCCAAGTACTCCGCGGAATAAACACCATATATTTT. Amino acids: CASSQVLRGINTIYF.

This chain joins TRBV18 and TRBJ2-1; a possible D gene is TRBD1 (5 bases). CDR1 and CDR2 (germline): KGHSH, LQKENI. With 4 bases removed from V and 10 bases from J, the gap between germline ends came to 14 bases. CDR3 length equals 13 residues. CDR3 sequence reads: CASSQRQGREQFF. CDR3 bases: TGTGCCAGCTCACAACGCCAGGGCCGCGAGCAGTTCTTC.

The chain employs TRBV27 and TRBJ2-7; 8 positions agree with TRBD1. Per the germline V gene, CDR1 is MNHEY and CDR2 is SMNVEV (reference sequence). With 3 bases clipped from V and 6 bases from J, the junction kept 4 bases outside the gene matches. The CDR3 sequence is 13 residues long. The CDR3 DNA sequence: TGTGCCAGCAGTTTCAGGGGGCTCTCCGAGCAGTACTTC. Translated: CASSFRGLSEQYF.

This rearrangement joins TRBV27 to TRBJ1-5; D is unresolved. The CDR3 consists of 13 residues. Germline CDR1 and CDR2: MNHEY and SMNVEV (reference sequence). V was cut by 2 bases and J by 1 base, with 3 bases left in between. The DNA for the CDR3 is TGTGCCAGCAGTTTACAGAGCAATCAGCCCCAGCATTTT. Its protein is CASSLQSNQPQHF.

This chain joins TRBV19 and TRBJ1-6, with unresolved D. The germline V gene has CDR1 LNHDA and CDR2 SQIVND (reference sequence). This CDR3 is built from 16 residues. The V end lost 3 bases, the J end lost 0 bases, and 9 bases lay between the germline ends. CDR3 in amino acids: CASSIWSSSYNSPLHF. In DNA form, the CDR3 reads TGTGCCAGTAGTATCTGGTCTAGCTCCTATAATTCACCCCTCCACTTT. Looking up the rest from reference TRBV19 and TRBJ1-6 gives the full variable domain: DGGITQSPKYLFRKEGQNVTLSCEQNLNHDAMYWYRQDPGQGLRLIYYSQIVNDFQKGDIAEGYSVSREKKESFPLTVTSAQKNPTAFYLCASSIWSSSYNSPLHFGNGTRLTVT.

The genes are TRBV28 and TRBJ1-4; D ambiguous. Trimming took off 5 bases at V and 8 bases at J, with 18 bases between the two ends. Germline V gene sequence: CDR1 MDHEN, CDR2 SYDVKM. There are 15 residues in the CDR3. The CDR3 DNA is TGTGCCAGCAGTCCACCTCGGGGTTCGAACGAAAAACTGTTTTTT. It encodes CASSPPRGSNEKLFF.

The chain combines TRBV19 with TRBJ1-4; possible D gene TRBD1, 6 bases. The ends were cut back, 4 bases at V and 0 bases at J, with 9 bases in the middle. The CDR3 length is 15 residues. Per the germline V gene, CDR1 is LNHDA and CDR2 is SQIVND (reference sequence). CDR3 loop: CASSRDTATNEKLFF. The CDR3 DNA follows: TGTGCCAGTAGTAGGGACACCGCAACTAATGAAAAACTGTTTTTT.

This chain joins TRBV6-5 and TRBJ1-5; 7 nucleotides align to TRBD1. The CDR3 has 14 residues. Germline CDR1 MNHEY, CDR2 SVGAGI. The junction had 3 bases not matched to a gene; V was cut back by 7 bases and J by 0 bases. The CDR3 reads CASKGQYSNQPQHF. DNA for the CDR3: TGTGCCAGCAAGGGACAGTATAGCAATCAGCCCCAGCATTTT.

The J gene is TRBJ1-1, the V gene TRBV5-6, with a weak D call TRBD1 (6 bases). Germline V gene data show CDR1 as SGHDT and CDR2 as YYEEEE. CDR3 size: 14 residues. With 7 bases removed from V and 1 base from J, the gap between germline ends came to 14 bases. The CDR3 reads CASLSAGANTEAFF. The CDR3 nucleotides are TGTGCCAGCCTATCGGCGGGGGCGAACACTGAAGCTTTCTTT.

This chain links TRBV12-3 or TRBV12-4 with TRBJ1-6; no clear D. Trimming removed 5 bases at V and 6 bases at J, with 8 bases between. CDR3 size: 13 residues. CDR3 region: CASSPNSNSPLHF. In nucleotides, the CDR3 is TGTGCCAGCAGTCCTAATAGTAATTCACCCCTCCACTTT.

This chain uses TRBV4-1 with TRBJ1-5; TRBD1 matches at 8 bases. CDR1 MGHRA and CDR2 YSYEKL come from the germline V gene. The CDR3 totals 15 residues. Losses at the gene ends were 4 bases for V and 6 bases for J; bases not matched to a gene: 8. The chain's CDR3 is CASSPSQGAGQPQHF. Written as DNA, the CDR3 is TGCGCCAGCAGCCCCTCGCAGGGGGCGGGTCAGCCCCAGCATTTT.

The V call is TRBV6-1, the J call TRBJ2-4; a weak D match, TRBD2 (6 bases). The germline V gene encodes CDR1 MNHNS and CDR2 SASEGT. The ends were cut back, 0 bases at V and 6 bases at J, with 12 bases in the middle. The CDR3 runs 15 residues. Here the CDR3 reads CASSEAGLQSNIQYF. Written as DNA, the CDR3 is TGTGCCAGCAGTGAAGCCGGACTACAATCAAACATTCAGTACTTC.

The V and J genes are TRBV7-2 and TRBJ1-2; D is ambiguous. Germline V gene sequence: CDR1 SGHTA, CDR2 FQGNSA. Trimming took 5 bases from V and 7 from J, leaving 11 bases between them. The CDR3 is 12 residues long. The CDR3 protein is CASSVQVGGYTF. DNA for the CDR3: TGTGCCAGCAGCGTCCAAGTCGGTGGCTACACCTTC. Looking up the rest from reference TRBV7-2 and TRBJ1-2 gives the full variable domain: GAGVSQSPSNKVTEKGKDVELRCDPISGHTALYWYRQSLGQGLEFLIYFQGNSAPDKSGLPSDRFSAERTGGSVSTLTIQRTQQEDSAVYLCASSVQVGGYTFGSGTRLTVV.

This chain connects TRBV4-3 to TRBJ2-7, with 11 bases identical to TRBD1. The CDR3 contains 15 residues. The V and J ends lost 4 bases and 2 bases, in that order; junction bases with no gene match: 4. Germline V gene sequence: CDR1 LGHNA, CDR2 YSLEER. The CDR3 DNA reads as TGCGCCAGCAGCCTTTCGGACAGGGGGCCCTACGAGCAGTACTTC. Translated, it gives CASSLSDRGPYEQYF.

This chain links TRBV7-2 with TRBJ2-7; 10 positions match TRBD2. The V segment lost 8 bases and the J segment 0 bases; nucleotides outside the gene matches: 4. CDR1 SGHTA and CDR2 FQGNSA come from the germline V gene. The CDR3 has 14 amino acids. CDR3 DNA sequence: TGTGCCAGCGATAGCGGGGGGAGCTCCTACGAGCAGTACTTC. Protein product: CASDSGGSSYEQYF.

This clone appeared once. The V and J genes are TRBV20-1 and TRBJ1-6; D is ambiguous. Germline-derived CDR1 and CDR2 are DFQATT and SNEGSKA (reference sequence). V was cut by 7 bases and J by 6 bases, with 7 bases left in between. This CDR3 has 11 residues. CDR3 nucleotide sequence: TGCAGTGTGGAGAGTAATTCACCCCTCCACTTT. Its translation: CSVESNSPLHF.

This clone came up a few times. V and J are TRBV6-5 and TRBJ2-7; 8 positions match TRBD2. The J segment lost 5 bases and the V segment lost 7 bases, leaving 4 bases of the junction unmatched. CDR1 MNHEY and CDR2 SVGAGI come from the germline V gene. The CDR3 runs 12 residues. The CDR3 is CASTGGGNEQYF. The CDR3 DNA follows: TGTGCCAGCACGGGGGGGGGCAACGAGCAGTACTTC.

This clone was detected once. This chain uses TRBV25-1 with TRBJ2-5; possible D gene TRBD1, 5 bases. The CDR3 length is 14 residues. V lost 4 bases to trimming and J lost 1 base, with 10 bases between them. CDR1 MGHDK and CDR2 SYGVNS come from the germline V gene. The CDR3 coding sequence is TGTGCCAGCAGTGGGCAGGGTGTCCAAGAGACCCAGTACTTC. It yields the protein CASSGQGVQETQYF.

The V gene is TRBV7-3, the J gene TRBJ1-6; 8 nucleotides match TRBD1. This CDR3 region has 16 residues. Germline CDR1 and CDR2: SGHTA and FQGTGA. The ends lost 4 bases at V and 6 bases at J; junction bases unmatched: 8. The CDR3 DNA reads as TGTGCCAGCAGCTCCGGCCCGGACAGGGTTAATTCACCCCTCCACTTT. It codes for CASSSGPDRVNSPLHF.

This chain joins TRBV18 and TRBJ2-3, with 9 bases that match TRBD2. Germline-derived CDR1 and CDR2 are KGHSH and LQKENI. The J segment lost 3 bases and the V segment lost 5 bases, leaving 3 bases of the junction unmatched. The CDR3 contains 14 residues. The CDR3 reads CASSIAGGTDTQYF. CDR3 coding DNA: TGTGCCAGCTCAATCGCGGGAGGGACAGATACGCAGTATTTT.

The V and J genes are TRBV2 and TRBJ2-5; 11 bases are shared with TRBD1. V dropped 8 bases and J dropped 1; count of bases not matched to a gene: 6. Germline V CDR1 and CDR2: SNHLY, FYNNEI. This CDR3 contains 15 residues. In DNA form, the CDR3 reads TGTGCCAGCCCAGGACAGGGGGCAATCCAAGAGACCCAGTACTTC. This gives the protein CASPGQGAIQETQYF. The full variable domain, in which reference TRBV2 and TRBJ2-5 provide the parts outside the CDR3, is EPEVTQTPSHQVTQMGQEVILRCVPISNHLYFYWYRQILGQKVEFLVSFYNNEISEKSEIFDDQFSVERPDGSNFTLKIRSTKLEDSAMYFCASPGQGAIQETQYFGPGTRLLVL.

The chain is built from TRBV25-1 and TRBJ2-1, with 8 nucleotides matching TRBD1. CDR1 is MGHDK and CDR2 is SYGVNS in the germline V gene. This CDR3 comprises 16 residues. The V gene end was trimmed by 4 bases and the J gene end by 3 bases; junction bases not matched to a gene: 8. This CDR3 is CASSGRTGTVYNEQFF. DNA of the CDR3: TGTGCCAGCAGTGGTAGGACAGGGACCGTCTACAATGAGCAGTTCTTC.

The chain uses TRBV27 and TRBJ2-2; 11 bases align to TRBD2. The CDR3 covers 15 residues. Germline CDR1 reads MNHEY; CDR2 reads SMNVEV (reference sequence). Germline trimming cut 2 bases from V and 8 bases from J; bases unmatched to any gene: 4. The CDR3 DNA follows: TGTGCCAGCAGTTTAGGACTAGCGGGTTCTGGGGAGCTGTTTTTT. It translates to CASSLGLAGSGELFF.

The V and J genes are TRBV11-3 and TRBJ2-3, with TRBD1 matching 10 bases. The CDR3 sequence is 18 residues long. CDR1 is SGHNT, CDR2 YENEEA, per germline. Trimming took 2 bases from V and 1 from J; bases not matched to a gene: 9. In DNA form, the CDR3 reads TGTGCCAGCAGCTTAAATCCGGGACAGGGGCGGGGCACAGATACGCAGTATTTT. It yields the protein CASSLNPGQGRGTDTQYF.

The chain uses TRBV28 and TRBJ2-7; 10 bases map to TRBD2. CDR1 and CDR2 (germline): MDHEN, SYDVKM. This CDR3 has 17 amino acids. The ends lost 0 bases at V and 4 bases at J; junction bases unmatched: 9. The CDR3: CASSLWDGASGSYEQYF. Written as DNA, the CDR3 is TGTGCCAGCAGTTTATGGGATGGGGCTAGCGGGAGTTACGAGCAGTACTTC.

The chain combines TRBV15 with TRBJ1-5; no clear D. V was trimmed by 3 bases and J by 4 bases, leaving 22 bases between them. The germline V gene has CDR1 LNHNV and CDR2 YYDKDF (reference sequence). The CDR3 is 18 residues long. The CDR3 bases are TGTGCCACCAGCAGTCGCGAGAATATACCCTATCCAAATCAGCCCCAGCATTTT. Encoded protein: CATSSRENIPYPNQPQHF.

The chain carries TRBV4-1 and TRBJ1-6; no definite D call. CDR1 MGHRA and CDR2 YSYEKL come from the germline V gene. V lost 3 bases to trimming and J lost 6 bases, with 3 bases between them. This CDR3 spans 12 amino acids. In nucleotides, the CDR3 is TGCGCCAGCAGCCAGCGTAATTCACCCCTCCACTTT. The encoded protein is CASSQRNSPLHF.

This clone was observed once. This rearrangement joins TRBV5-1 to TRBJ2-1; TRBD1 matches at 7 bases. This CDR3 comprises 13 residues. Per the germline V gene, CDR1 is SGHRS and CDR2 is YFSETQ. J lost 1 base, V lost 8 bases, and 3 bases had no gene match. The CDR3 DNA sequence: TGCGCCAGTCGACAGGGTTCCTACAATGAGCAGTTCTTC. It translates to CASRQGSYNEQFF.

This clone was recorded only once. This chain links TRBV2 with TRBJ2-7; tentative D call: TRBD1 (5 bases). The CDR3 is 15 residues long. The V gene's germline CDR1 is SNHLY and CDR2 FYNNEI. The V gene lost 5 bases and the J gene lost 0 bases, with 14 bases spanning the gap. The CDR3 protein is CASSQGWTSSYEQYF. The CDR3 DNA reads as TGTGCCAGCAGTCAAGGGTGGACAAGCTCCTACGAGCAGTACTTC. The full variable domain, its missing parts supplied by reference TRBV2 and TRBJ2-7, is EPEVTQTPSHQVTQMGQEVILRCVPISNHLYFYWYRQILGQKVEFLVSFYNNEISEKSEIFDDQFSVERPDGSNFTLKIRSTKLEDSAMYFCASSQGWTSSYEQYFGPGTRLTVT.

This chain links TRBV11-1 with TRBJ2-1; D perhaps matches TRBD1 (6 bases). This CDR3 spans 16 amino acids. Trimming removed 0 bases at V and 4 bases at J, with 13 bases between. Germline V gene sequence: CDR1 SGHAT, CDR2 FQDESV (reference sequence). In nucleotides, the CDR3 is TGTGCCAGCAGCTTAGCGCAGGGGACCAAGTACAATGAGCAGTTCTTC. It is translated as CASSLAQGTKYNEQFF.